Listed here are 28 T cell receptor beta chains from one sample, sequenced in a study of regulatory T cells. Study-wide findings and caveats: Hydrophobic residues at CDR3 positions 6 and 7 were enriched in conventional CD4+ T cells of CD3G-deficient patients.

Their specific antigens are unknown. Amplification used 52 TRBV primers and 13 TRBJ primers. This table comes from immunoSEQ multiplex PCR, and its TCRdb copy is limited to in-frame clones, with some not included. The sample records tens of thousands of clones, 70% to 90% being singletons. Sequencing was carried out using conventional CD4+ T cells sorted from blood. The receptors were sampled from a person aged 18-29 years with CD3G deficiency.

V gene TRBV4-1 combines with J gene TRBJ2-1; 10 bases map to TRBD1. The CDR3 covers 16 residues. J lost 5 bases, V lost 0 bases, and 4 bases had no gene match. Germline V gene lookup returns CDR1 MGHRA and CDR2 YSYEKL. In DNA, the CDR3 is TGCGCCAGCAGCCAAGATCGGACAGGGGGTGACAATGAGCAGTTCTTC. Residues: CASSQDRTGGDNEQFF.

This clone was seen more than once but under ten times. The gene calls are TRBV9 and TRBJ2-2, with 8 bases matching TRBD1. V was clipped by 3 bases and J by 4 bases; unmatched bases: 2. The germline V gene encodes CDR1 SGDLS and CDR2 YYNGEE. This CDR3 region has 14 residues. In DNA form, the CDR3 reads TGTGCCAGCAGCGCGGGACAGGTCACCGGGGAGCTGTTTTTT. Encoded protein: CASSAGQVTGELFF.

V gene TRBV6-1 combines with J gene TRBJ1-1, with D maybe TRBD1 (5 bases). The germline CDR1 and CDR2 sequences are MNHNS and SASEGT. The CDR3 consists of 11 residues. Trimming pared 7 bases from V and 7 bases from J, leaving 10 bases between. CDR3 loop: CASKRRGEAFF. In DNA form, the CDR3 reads TGTGCCAGCAAACGGAGGGGTGAAGCTTTCTTT.

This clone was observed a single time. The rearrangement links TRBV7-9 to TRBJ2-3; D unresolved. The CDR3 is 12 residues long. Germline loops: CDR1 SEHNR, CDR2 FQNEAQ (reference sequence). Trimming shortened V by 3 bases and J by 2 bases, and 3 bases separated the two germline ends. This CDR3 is CASSFHTDTQYF. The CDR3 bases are TGTGCCAGCAGCTTCCACACAGATACGCAGTATTTT.

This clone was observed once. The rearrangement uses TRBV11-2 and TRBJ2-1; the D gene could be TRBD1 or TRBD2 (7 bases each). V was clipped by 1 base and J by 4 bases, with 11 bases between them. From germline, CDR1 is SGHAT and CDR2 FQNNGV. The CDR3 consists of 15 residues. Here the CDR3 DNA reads TGTGCCAGCAGCTTAGGACAGGGACTATACAATGAGCAGTTCTTC. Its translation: CASSLGQGLYNEQFF.

The CDR3: CASSPLGVLSYEQYF. CDR3 DNA sequence: TGTGCCAGCAGTCCCTTGGGGGTCCTCTCCTACGAGCAGTACTTC. The chain uses TRBV28 and TRBJ2-7; D may correspond to TRBD1 or TRBD2 (5 bases each). This CDR3 region has 15 residues. Deletions cut 5 bases from V and 0 bases from J, with 14 bases between. Germline loops: CDR1 MDHEN, CDR2 SYDVKM.

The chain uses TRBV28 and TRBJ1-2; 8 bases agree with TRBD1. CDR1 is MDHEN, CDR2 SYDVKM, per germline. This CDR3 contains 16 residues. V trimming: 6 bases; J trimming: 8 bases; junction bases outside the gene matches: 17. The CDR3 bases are TGTGCCAGCAGACAACCCAGGGGGCGCGGACTCCTAGGCTACACCTTC. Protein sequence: CASRQPRGRGLLGYTF.

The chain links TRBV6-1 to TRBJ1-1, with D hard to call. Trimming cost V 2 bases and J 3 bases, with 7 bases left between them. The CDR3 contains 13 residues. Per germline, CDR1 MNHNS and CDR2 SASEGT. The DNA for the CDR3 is TGTGCCAGCAGTGAACACTGGGACACTGAAGCTTTCTTT. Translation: CASSEHWDTEAFF.

The CDR3 protein is CASSQQGAGYGYTF. The DNA of the CDR3 is TGTGCCAGCAGTCAGCAGGGGGCAGGCTATGGCTACACCTTC. V gene TRBV6-1 combines with J gene TRBJ1-2, with 8 bases matching TRBD1. This CDR3 spans 14 amino acids. CDR1 is MNHNS, CDR2 SASEGT, per germline. V was clipped by 5 bases and J by 4 bases; unmatched bases: 6.

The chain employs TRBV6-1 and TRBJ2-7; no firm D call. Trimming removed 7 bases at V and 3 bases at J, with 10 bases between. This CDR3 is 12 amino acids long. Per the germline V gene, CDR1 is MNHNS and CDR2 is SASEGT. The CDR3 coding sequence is TGTGCCAGCAATCATTACAGCTACGAGCAGTACTTC. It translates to CASNHYSYEQYF.

The chain's CDR3 is CASSNGQKGVETQYF. For the CDR3, the DNA is TGTGCCAGCAGTAACGGACAGAAGGGGGTCGAGACCCAGTACTTC. V gene TRBV28 combines with J gene TRBJ2-5, with D maybe TRBD1 (6 bases). V shed 5 bases and J shed 5 bases, with 18 bases lying between them. The V gene's germline CDR1 is MDHEN and CDR2 SYDVKM. The CDR3 is 15 residues long.

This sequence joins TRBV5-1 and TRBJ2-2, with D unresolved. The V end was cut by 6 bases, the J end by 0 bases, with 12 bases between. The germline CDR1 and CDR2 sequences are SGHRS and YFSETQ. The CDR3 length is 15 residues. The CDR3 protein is CASTPAGPNTGELFF. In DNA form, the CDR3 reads TGCGCCAGCACCCCAGCCGGCCCGAACACCGGGGAGCTGTTTTTT.

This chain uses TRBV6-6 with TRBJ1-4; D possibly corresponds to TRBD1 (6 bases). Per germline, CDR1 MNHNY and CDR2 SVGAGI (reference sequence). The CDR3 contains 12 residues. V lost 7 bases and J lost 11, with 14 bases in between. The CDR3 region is CASKGGQGKLFF. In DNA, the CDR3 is TGTGCCAGCAAAGGGGGGCAGGGTAAACTGTTTTTT.

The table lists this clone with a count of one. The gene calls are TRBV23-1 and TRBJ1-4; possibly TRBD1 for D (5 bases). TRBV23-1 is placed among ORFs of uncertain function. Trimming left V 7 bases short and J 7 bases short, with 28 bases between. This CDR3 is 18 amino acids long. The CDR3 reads CASTPGQGEGVWAEKLFF. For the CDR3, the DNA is TGCGCCAGCACCCCAGGACAAGGGGAAGGGGTGTGGGCTGAAAAACTGTTTTTT.

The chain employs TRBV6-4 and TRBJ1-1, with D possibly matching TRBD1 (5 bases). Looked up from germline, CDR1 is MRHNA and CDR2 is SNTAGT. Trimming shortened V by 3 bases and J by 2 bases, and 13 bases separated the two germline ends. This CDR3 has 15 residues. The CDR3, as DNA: TGTGCCAGCAGTGATCTGACAGAACCTAACACTGAAGCTTTCTTT. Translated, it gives CASSDLTEPNTEAFF.

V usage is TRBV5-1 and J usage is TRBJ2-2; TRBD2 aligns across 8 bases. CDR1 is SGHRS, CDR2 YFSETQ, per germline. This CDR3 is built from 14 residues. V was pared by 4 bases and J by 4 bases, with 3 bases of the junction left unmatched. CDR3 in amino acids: CASSGREGTGELFF. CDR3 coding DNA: TGCGCCAGCAGCGGCCGGGAGGGCACCGGGGAGCTGTTTTTT.

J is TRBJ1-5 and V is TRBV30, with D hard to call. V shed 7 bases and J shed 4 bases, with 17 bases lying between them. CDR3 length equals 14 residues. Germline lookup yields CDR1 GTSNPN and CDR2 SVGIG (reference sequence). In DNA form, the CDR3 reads TGTGCCTCTAGGGAGGAAATGACAAATCAGCCCCAGCATTTT. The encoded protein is CASREEMTNQPQHF.

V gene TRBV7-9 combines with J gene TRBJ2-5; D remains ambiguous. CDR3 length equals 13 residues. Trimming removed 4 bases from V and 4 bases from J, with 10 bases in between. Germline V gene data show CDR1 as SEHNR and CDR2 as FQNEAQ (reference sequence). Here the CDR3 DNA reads TGTGCCAGCAGCTCCTGGAGAGGAGAGACCCAGTACTTC. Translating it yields CASSSWRGETQYF.

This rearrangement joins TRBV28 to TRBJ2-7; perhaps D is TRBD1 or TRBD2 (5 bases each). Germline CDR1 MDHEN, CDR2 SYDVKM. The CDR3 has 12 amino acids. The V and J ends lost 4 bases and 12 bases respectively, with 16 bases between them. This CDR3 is CASSSMQGVRYF. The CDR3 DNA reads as TGTGCCAGCAGTTCCATGCAGGGAGTCCGGTACTTC.

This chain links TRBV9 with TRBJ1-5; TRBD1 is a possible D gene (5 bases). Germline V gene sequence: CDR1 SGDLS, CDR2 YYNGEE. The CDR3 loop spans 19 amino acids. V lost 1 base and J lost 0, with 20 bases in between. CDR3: CASSVPGTVPIYSNQPQHF. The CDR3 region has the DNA TGTGCCAGCAGCGTACCCGGGACGGTTCCTATCTATAGCAATCAGCCCCAGCATTTT. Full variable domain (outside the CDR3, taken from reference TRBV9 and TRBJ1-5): DSGVTQTPKHLITATGQRVTLRCSPRSGDLSVYWYQQSLDQGLQFLIQYYNGEERAKGNILERFSAQQFPDLHSELNLSSLELGDSALYFCASSVPGTVPIYSNQPQHFGDGTRLSIL.

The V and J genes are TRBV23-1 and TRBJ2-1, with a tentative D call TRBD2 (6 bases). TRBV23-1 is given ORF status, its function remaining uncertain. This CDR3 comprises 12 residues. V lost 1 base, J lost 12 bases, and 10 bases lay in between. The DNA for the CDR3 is TGCGCCAGCAGTCAATTTAGGGAGGCGCAGTTCTTC. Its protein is CASSQFREAQFF.

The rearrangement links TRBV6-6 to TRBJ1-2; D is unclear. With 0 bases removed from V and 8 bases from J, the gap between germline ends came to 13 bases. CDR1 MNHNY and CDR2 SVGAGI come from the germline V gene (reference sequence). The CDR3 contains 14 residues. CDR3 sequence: CASSYSSTQGGYTF. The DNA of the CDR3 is TGTGCCAGCAGTTACTCATCCACCCAAGGAGGCTACACCTTC.

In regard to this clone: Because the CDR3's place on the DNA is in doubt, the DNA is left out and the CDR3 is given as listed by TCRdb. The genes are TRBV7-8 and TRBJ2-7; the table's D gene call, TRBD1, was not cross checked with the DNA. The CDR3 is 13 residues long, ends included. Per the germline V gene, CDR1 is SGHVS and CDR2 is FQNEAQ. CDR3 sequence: CASSFAQGSPKYF.

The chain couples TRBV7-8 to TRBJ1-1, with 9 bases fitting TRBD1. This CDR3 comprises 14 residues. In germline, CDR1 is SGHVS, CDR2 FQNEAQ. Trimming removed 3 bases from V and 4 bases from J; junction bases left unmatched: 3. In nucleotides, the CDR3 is TGTGCCAGCAGCTTGACAGGGGGTGGCACTGAAGCTTTCTTT. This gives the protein CASSLTGGGTEAFF.

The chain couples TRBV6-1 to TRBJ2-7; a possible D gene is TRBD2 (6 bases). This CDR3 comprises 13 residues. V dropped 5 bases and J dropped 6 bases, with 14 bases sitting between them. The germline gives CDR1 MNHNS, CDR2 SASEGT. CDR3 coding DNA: TGTGCCAGCAGTCCTCTTGGGCGGGGCGAGCAGTACTTC. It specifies CASSPLGRGEQYF.

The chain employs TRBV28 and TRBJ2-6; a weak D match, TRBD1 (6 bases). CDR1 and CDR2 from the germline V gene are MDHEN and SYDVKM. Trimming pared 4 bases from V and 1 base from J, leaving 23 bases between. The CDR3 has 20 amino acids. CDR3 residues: CASSSTRTATRRSGANVLTF. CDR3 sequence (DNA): TGTGCCAGCAGTTCCACCCGGACAGCAACAAGACGTTCTGGGGCCAACGTCCTGACTTTC.

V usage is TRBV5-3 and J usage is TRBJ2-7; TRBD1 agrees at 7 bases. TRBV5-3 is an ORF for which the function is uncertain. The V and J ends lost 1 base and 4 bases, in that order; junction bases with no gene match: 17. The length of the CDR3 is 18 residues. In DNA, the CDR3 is TGTGCCAGAAGCTTGCCAACTAACAGGGGCGTAGGGGAGTACGAGCAGTACTTC. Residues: CARSLPTNRGVGEYEQYF.

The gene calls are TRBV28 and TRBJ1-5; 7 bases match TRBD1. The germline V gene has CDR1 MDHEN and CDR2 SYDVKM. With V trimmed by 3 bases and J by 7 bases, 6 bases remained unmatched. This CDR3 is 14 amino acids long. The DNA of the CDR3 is TGTGCCAGCAGTTTCGACAGGGAAGGACAGCCCCAGCATTTT. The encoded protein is CASSFDREGQPQHF.